These 2 T cell receptor beta chains were all obtained from the same sample, sequenced in a study of blood T cell repertoires in COVID-19. Sequencing used immunoSEQ multiplex PCR; TCRdb keeps in-frame clones, though not all of them. The sample lists 23,000 or so clones, more than 75% seen once, with 8.3% in the top ten. Sequenced material: peripheral blood. These receptors were obtained from a man between 50 and 59 years old with active COVID-19.

The chain combines TRBV6-4 with TRBJ1-2; TRBD1 matches at 11 bases. V trimming: 4 bases; J trimming: 4 bases; junction bases outside the gene matches: 8. The CDR3 totals 16 residues. The germline CDR1 and CDR2 sequences are MRHNA and SNTAGT. The CDR3 protein is CASSATGTGGLYGYTF. CDR3 bases: TGTGCCAGCAGTGCCACCGGGACAGGGGGACTCTATGGCTACACCTTC.

The chain recombines TRBV5-1 with TRBJ2-6, with 11 bases aligning to TRBD2. Per the germline V gene, CDR1 is SGHRS and CDR2 is YFSETQ. The CDR3 is 21 amino acids. The V segment lost 6 bases and the J segment 2 bases; nucleotides outside the gene matches: 19. The CDR3 region has the DNA TGCGCCAGCAACCCTCGGACAGCGACTAGCGGGGTGCGCGCTGGGGCCAACGTCCTGACTTTC. This encodes CASNPRTATSGVRAGANVLTF.